This T cell receptor (beta chain) was observed in a study of control samples from healthy donors and cancer patients. Data came from immunoSEQ multiplex PCR; TCRdb stores just in-frame clones and leaves some out. The repertoire holds tens of thousands of clones, with about nine tenths as singletons. Trimming cost V 3 bases and J 5 bases; bases outside gene matches: 6. This CDR3 comprises 14 residues. CDR1 SQVTM and CDR2 ANQGSEA come from the germline V gene. Sequenced: PBMCs. V usage is TRBV29-1 and J usage is TRBJ2-7, with 11 nucleotides matching TRBD1. The TCR comes from a man aged 45-60 years with head and neck cancer. The CDR3 loop reads CSVERTGGRNEQYF. For the CDR3, the DNA is TGCAGCGTTGAGCGGACAGGGGGCCGGAACGAGCAGTACTTC.